The TCR beta chain under discussion was sequenced for a study of cytomegalovirus exposure and HLA in healthy donors. Notes on this clone: Its antigen remains unknown.

CDR3 length equals 13 residues. Germline V gene lookup returns CDR1 ENHRY and CDR2 SYGVKD. With 8 bases clipped from V and 3 bases from J, the junction kept 6 bases outside the gene matches. Study-wide results and limits: Indistinguishable V segments, including TRBV6-2 and TRBV6-3, were excluded.

With 60 Vbeta and 13 Jbeta primers, the PCR was carried out. The table came from immunoSEQ multiplex PCR; TCRdb's copy has only in-frame clones and leaves some out. This table holds roughly 150,000 clones, approximately 79% found once. The sample was PBMCs. The clonotype comes from a woman aged 50 to 60 in good health and CMV-seropositive. The rearrangement joins TRBV10-3 to TRBJ2-7, with 8 bases lining up with TRBD1. DNA for the CDR3: TGTGCCATCCAGGGACAGGAAATCTACGAGCAGTACTTC. Its translation is CAIQGQEIYEQYF.